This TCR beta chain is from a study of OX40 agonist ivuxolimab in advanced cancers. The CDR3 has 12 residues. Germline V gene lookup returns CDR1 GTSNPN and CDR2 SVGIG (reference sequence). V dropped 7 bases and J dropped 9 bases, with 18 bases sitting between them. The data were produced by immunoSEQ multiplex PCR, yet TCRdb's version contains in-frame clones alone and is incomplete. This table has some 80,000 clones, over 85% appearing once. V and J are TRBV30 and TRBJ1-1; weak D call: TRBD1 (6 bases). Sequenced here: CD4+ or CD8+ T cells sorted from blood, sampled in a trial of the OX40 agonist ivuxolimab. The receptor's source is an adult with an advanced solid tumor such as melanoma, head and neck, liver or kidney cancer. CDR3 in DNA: TGTGCCTTTCAGTTACAGGGCTTACAAGCTTTCTTT. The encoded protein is CAFQLQGLQAFF.